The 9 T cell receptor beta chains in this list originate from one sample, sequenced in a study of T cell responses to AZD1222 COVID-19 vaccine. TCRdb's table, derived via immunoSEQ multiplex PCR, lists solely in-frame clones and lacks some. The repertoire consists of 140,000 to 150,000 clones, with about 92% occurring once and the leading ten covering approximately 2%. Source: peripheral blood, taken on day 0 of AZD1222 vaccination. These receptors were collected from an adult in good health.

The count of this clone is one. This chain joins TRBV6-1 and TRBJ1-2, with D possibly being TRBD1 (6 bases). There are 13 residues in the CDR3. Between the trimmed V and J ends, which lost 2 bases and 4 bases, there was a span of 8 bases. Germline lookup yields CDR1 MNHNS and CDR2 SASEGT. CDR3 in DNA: TGTGCCAGCAGTGAATCAGGGGTCTATGGCTACACCTTC. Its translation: CASSESGVYGYTF.

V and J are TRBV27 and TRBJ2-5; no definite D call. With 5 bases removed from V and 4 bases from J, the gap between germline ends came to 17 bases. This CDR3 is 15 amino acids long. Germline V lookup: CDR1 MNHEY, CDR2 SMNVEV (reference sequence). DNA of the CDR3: TGTGCCAGCAGTCCTACCCGTATGGCAGGAGAGACCCAGTACTTC. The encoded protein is CASSPTRMAGETQYF.

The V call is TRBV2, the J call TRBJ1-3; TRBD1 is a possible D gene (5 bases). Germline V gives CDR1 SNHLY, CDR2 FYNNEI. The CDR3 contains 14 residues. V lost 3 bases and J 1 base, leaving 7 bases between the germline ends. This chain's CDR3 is CASSEQGSGNTIYF. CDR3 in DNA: TGTGCCAGCAGTGAGCAGGGTTCTGGAAACACCATATATTTT.

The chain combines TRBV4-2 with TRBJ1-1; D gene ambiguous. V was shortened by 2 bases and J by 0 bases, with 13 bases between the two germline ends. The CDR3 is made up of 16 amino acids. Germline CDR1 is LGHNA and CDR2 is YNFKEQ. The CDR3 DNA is TGTGCCAGCAGCCAATTGGGTGGGCGGATGAACACTGAAGCTTTCTTT. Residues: CASSQLGGRMNTEAFF.

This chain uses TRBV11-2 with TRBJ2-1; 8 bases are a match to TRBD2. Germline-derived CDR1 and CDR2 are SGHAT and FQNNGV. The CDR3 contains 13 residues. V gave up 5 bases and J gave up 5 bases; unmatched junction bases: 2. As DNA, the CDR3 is TGTGCCAGCAGCCTGGGACTAGACAATGAGCAGTTCTTC. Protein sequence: CASSLGLDNEQFF. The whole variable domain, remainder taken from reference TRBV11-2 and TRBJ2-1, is EAGVAQSPRYKIIEKRQSVAFWCNPISGHATLYWYQQILGQGPKLLIQFQNNGVVDDSQLPKDRFSAERLKGVDSTLKIQPAKLEDSAVYLCASSLGLDNEQFFGPGTRLTVL.

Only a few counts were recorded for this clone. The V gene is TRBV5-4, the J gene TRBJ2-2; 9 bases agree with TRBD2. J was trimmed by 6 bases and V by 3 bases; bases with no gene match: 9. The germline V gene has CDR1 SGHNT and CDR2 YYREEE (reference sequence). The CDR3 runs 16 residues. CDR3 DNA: TGTGCCAGCAGCTCCCTTGGGACTAGCAGGGCCGGGGAGCTGTTTTTT. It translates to CASSSLGTSRAGELFF.

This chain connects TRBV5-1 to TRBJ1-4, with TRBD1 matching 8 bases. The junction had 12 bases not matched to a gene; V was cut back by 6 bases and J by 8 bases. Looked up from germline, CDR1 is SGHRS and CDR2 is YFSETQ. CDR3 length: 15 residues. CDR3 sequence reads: CASTHRTGPLEKLFF. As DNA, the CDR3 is TGCGCCAGCACCCACCGGACAGGGCCTTTAGAAAAACTGTTTTTT.

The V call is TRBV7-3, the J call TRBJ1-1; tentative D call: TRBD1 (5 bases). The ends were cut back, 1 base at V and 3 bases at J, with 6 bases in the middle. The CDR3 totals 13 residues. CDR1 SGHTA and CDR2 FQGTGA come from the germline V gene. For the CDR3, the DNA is TGTGCCAGCAGCTTAAGAGGGGACACTGAAGCTTTCTTT. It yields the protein CASSLRGDTEAFF.

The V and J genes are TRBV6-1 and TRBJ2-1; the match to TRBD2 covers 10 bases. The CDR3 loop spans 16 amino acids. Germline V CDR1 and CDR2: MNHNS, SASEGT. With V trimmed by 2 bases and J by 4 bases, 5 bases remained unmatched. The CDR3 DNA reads TGTGCCAGCAGTGAATGGACTAGCGGTAATTACAATGAGCAGTTCTTC. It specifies CASSEWTSGNYNEQFF.